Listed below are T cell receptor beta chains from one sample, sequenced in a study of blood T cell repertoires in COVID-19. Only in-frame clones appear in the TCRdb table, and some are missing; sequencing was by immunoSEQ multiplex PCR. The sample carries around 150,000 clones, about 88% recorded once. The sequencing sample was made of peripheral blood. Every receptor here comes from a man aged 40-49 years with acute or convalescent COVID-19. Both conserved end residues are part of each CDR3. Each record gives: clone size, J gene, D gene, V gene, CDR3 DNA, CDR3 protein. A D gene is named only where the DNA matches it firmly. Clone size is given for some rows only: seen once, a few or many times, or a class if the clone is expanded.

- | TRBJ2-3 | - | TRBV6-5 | TGTGCTGCGGAGCCACGCACAGATACGCAGTATTTT | CAAEPRTDTQYF
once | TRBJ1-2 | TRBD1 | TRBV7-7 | TGTGCCAGCAGCCTAAGATGGACAGGGGTCTCTCTGACTACTAACTATGGCTACACCTTC | CASSLRWTGVSLTTNYGYTF
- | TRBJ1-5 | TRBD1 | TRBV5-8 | TGTGCCAGCAGCCATACAGGGGGTCATCAGCCCCAGCATTTT | CASSHTGGHQPQHF
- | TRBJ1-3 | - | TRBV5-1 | TGCGCCAGCAGCGCAAATACAGGCTCAGGAAACACCATATATTTT | CASSANTGSGNTIYF
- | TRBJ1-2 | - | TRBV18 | TGTGCCAGCTCCTTGGGGCAGCTCTATGGCTACACCTTC | CASSLGQLYGYTF
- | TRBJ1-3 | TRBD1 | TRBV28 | TGTGCCAGCAGTTGGGACAGTTCTAGAAACACCATATATTTT | CASSWDSSRNTIYF
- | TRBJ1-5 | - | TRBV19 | TGTGCCAGTAGCTTTATGGGAGTGCGGCAGCCCCAGCATTTT | CASSFMGVRQPQHF
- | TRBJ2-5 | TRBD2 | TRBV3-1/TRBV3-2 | TGTGCCAGCAGCCAAGATCTAACTAGCGGGTACCAAGAGACCCAGTACTTC | CASSQDLTSGYQETQYF
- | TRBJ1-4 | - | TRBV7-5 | TGTGCCAGAAGGGGACCACAGGGTAGGGTGCGACGGGAAAAACTGTTTTTT | CARRGPQGRVRREKLFF
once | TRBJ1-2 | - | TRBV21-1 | TGTGCCAGTTCTATACAGGACGCAATTCGTTCCTCTTTAGTTGGCTACACCTTC | CASSIQDAIRSSLVGYTF
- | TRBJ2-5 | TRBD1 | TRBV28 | TGTGCCAGCAGTTCGCCGGGACAGGCGATACAAGAGACCCAGTACTTC | CASSSPGQAIQETQYF
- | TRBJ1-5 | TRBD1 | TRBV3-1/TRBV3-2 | TGTGCCAGCAGCCAAGACCTGAATCGACAGGGGGATCAGCCCCAGCATTTT | CASSQDLNRQGDQPQHF
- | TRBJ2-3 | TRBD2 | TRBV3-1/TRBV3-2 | TGTGCCAGCAGCCAACCTCAGGAGCGGGGGCGCACAGATACGCAGTATTTT | CASSQPQERGRTDTQYF
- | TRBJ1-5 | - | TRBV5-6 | TGTGCCAGCAGCCTCCCTGGGGCCCATCAGCCCCAGCATTTT | CASSLPGAHQPQHF
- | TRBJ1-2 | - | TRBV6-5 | TGTGCCAGCAGCGGAGGACAGAGGGACTATGGCTACACCTTC | CASSGGQRDYGYTF
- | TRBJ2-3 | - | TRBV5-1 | TGCGCCAGCAGCTTGGGATCCGGGGTCCAAGATACGCAGTATTTT | CASSLGSGVQDTQYF
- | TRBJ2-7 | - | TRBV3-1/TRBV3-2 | TGTGCCAGCAGCCAAGAGAGGACGGGAGAGCAGTACTTC | CASSQERTGEQYF
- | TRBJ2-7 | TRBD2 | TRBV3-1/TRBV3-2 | TGTGCCAGCAGCCGTAGACTAGCGGCCTACGAGCAGTACTTC | CASSRRLAAYEQYF
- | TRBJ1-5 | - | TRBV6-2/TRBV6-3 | TGTGCCAGCAGTTACTCAGGTTGGAGGGGAGAAAATCAGCCCCAGCATTTT | CASSYSGWRGENQPQHF
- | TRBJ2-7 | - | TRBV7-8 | TGTGCCAGCAGCTTTCGCTACGAGCAGTACTTC | CASSFRYEQYF